This T cell receptor beta chain was recovered during a study of blood T cell repertoires in COVID-19. Study summary: Acute-phase and convalescent COVID-19 samples originated in the United States, Italy and Spain.

Using immunoSEQ multiplex PCR, the repertoire was profiled, and TCRdb retains in-frame clones only, with some absent. The table lists 200,000 to 250,000 clones, more than 75% of them singletons, with 7.4% in the top ten. V lost 3 bases and J lost 9, with 12 bases in between. Germline V gene sequence: CDR1 SGDLS, CDR2 YYNGEE. The CDR3 loop spans 13 amino acids. Participant reports of clinical history set cohort assignment. The TCR originated in a woman between 35 and 50 years old with acute COVID-19. Material for sequencing was PBMCs or T cells enriched from blood (not recorded which). V usage is TRBV9 and J usage is TRBJ2-2; a weak D match, TRBD1 (6 bases). The CDR3 bases are TGTGCCAGCAGCGCCGGGACATTCCGGGAGCTGTTTTTT. This gives the protein CASSAGTFRELFF. The full variable domain, with the rest looked up from reference TRBV9 and TRBJ2-2, is DSGVTQTPKHLITATGQRVTLRCSPRSGDLSVYWYQQSLDQGLQFLIQYYNGEERAKGNILERFSAQQFPDLHSELNLSSLELGDSALYFCASSAGTFRELFFGEGSRLTVL.